The present T cell receptor beta chain was sequenced within a study of blood T cells in healthy people across ages. Germline V gene sequence: CDR1 DFQATT, CDR2 SNEGSKA (reference sequence). The CDR3 consists of 19 residues. The ends lost 8 bases at V and 2 bases at J; junction bases unmatched: 25. A second PCR of 7 to 11 cycles used a sample-barcoded 5' primer and a J-beta primer mix. Each CDR3 protein is one row after TCRdb ran MiXCR on the 5' RACE reads. The sample has roughly 700,000 distinct CDR3 sequences, approximately 31% seen once. This clonotype was picked up a small number of times. The V gene is TRBV20-1, the J gene TRBJ2-5, with 8 bases fitting TRBD1. The TCR was taken from an elderly woman in good health. The sample taken for sequencing was blood. The DNA of the CDR3 is TGCAGTCCTGGTGTGATTTATGAGACAGGGGTCTGGCGGCAAGAGACCCAGTACTTC. The encoded protein is CSPGVIYETGVWRQETQYF.